The 13 T cell receptor beta chains reported below all come from one sample, sequenced in a study of radiotherapy plus CTLA-4 blockade in lung cancer. Data came from immunoSEQ multiplex PCR; TCRdb stores just in-frame clones and leaves some out. Among about 51,000 clones listed, 75% to 80% were seen once. The sample in question was peripheral blood, obtained from a patient treated with radiotherapy plus ipilimumab. These TCRs come from a human donor with non-small cell lung cancer whose response to radiotherapy plus ipilimumab could not be evaluated.

V gene TRBV6-5 combines with J gene TRBJ2-7; tentative D call: TRBD2 (6 bases). The V and J ends lost 4 bases and 7 bases respectively, with 11 bases between them. Germline V lookup: CDR1 MNHEY, CDR2 SVGAGI. The CDR3 is 12 residues long. CDR3 loop: CASSFGGREQYF. The DNA of the CDR3 is TGTGCCAGCAGTTTCGGAGGGCGAGAGCAGTACTTC.

The chain links TRBV7-3 to TRBJ2-2, with 10 bases lining up with TRBD2. This CDR3 has 16 residues. V was clipped by 5 bases and J by 5 bases; unmatched bases: 8. Looked up from germline, CDR1 is SGHTA and CDR2 is FQGTGA. In nucleotides, the CDR3 is TGTGCCAGCAGCATTTTAGCGGGAGGCGGGACCGGGGAGCTGTTTTTT. Its translation is CASSILAGGGTGELFF.

This chain connects TRBV29-1 to TRBJ2-3, with TRBD2 as a possible D gene (6 bases). Trimming took off 1 base at V and 0 bases at J, with 11 bases between the two ends. The CDR3 has 15 amino acids. Germline V gives CDR1 SQVTM, CDR2 ANQGSEA. The DNA for the CDR3 is TGCAGCGTTGAAGGCCGGGAGTGGAGCACAGATACGCAGTATTTT. Amino acids: CSVEGREWSTDTQYF.

The J gene is TRBJ1-1, the V gene TRBV7-8; 9 nucleotides align to TRBD1. The CDR3 has 15 residues. Germline V gene data show CDR1 as SGHVS and CDR2 as FQNEAQ. J was trimmed by 3 bases and V by 5 bases; bases with no gene match: 7. CDR3 DNA: TGTGCCAGCAGCCCAGTGACAGGGGGTGACACTGAAGCTTTCTTT. Translating gives CASSPVTGGDTEAFF. Using reference TRBV7-8 and TRBJ1-1 for the parts outside the CDR3, the full variable domain is GAGVSQSPRYKVAKRGQDVALRCDPISGHVSLFWYQQALGQGPEFLTYFQNEAQLDKSGLPSDRFFAERPEGSVSTLKIQRTQQEDSAVYLCASSPVTGGDTEAFFGQGTRLTVV.

In the case of this clone: Different DNA sequences within this sample yield the same CDR3. The V and J genes are TRBV9 and TRBJ1-6; TRBD1 agrees at 10 bases. CDR1 is SGDLS, CDR2 YYNGEE, per germline. This CDR3 contains 16 residues. The V and J ends lost 4 bases and 1 base, in that order; junction bases with no gene match: 2. CDR3 loop: CASSPGQGSYNSPLHF. The CDR3 coding sequence is TGTGCCAGCAGCCCGGGACAGGGGTCCTATAATTCACCCCTCCACTTT. The variable domain in full, with the rest retrieved from reference TRBV9 and TRBJ1-6, is DSGVTQTPKHLITATGQRVTLRCSPRSGDLSVYWYQQSLDQGLQFLIQYYNGEERAKGNILERFSAQQFPDLHSELNLSSLELGDSALYFCASSPGQGSYNSPLHFGNGTRLTVT.

This clone was counted a few times. The rearrangement uses TRBV7-3 and TRBJ2-5, with 11 bases aligning to TRBD1. This CDR3 comprises 15 residues. Looked up from germline, CDR1 is SGHTA and CDR2 is FQGTGA. The V gene end was trimmed by 5 bases and the J gene end by 7 bases; junction bases not matched to a gene: 9. The CDR3 reads CASSGFRDRGVTQYF. The CDR3 DNA follows: TGTGCCAGCAGCGGTTTCCGGGACAGGGGGGTGACCCAGTACTTC.

V is TRBV7-3 and J is TRBJ1-1; TRBD1 matches 7 bases. The CDR3 is made up of 14 amino acids. Germline V gene lookup returns CDR1 SGHTA and CDR2 FQGTGA. J gave up 8 bases and V 3 bases, and 9 bases lay outside the gene matches. The CDR3 nucleotides are TGTGCCAGCAGCTTCTCCCAAGGGGGCAGCGAAGCTTTCTTT. This translates into CASSFSQGGSEAFF. The full variable domain, with the rest looked up from reference TRBV7-3 and TRBJ1-1, is GAGVSQTPSNKVTEKGKYVELRCDPISGHTALYWYRQSLGQGPEFLIYFQGTGAADDSGLPNDRFFAVRPEGSVSTLKIQRTERGDSAVYLCASSFSQGGSEAFFGQGTRLTVV.

The chain recombines TRBV5-1 with TRBJ2-3, with TRBD1 identical over 7 bases. Germline CDR1 SGHRS, CDR2 YFSETQ. V lost 0 bases, J lost 4 bases, and 2 bases stayed unmatched. The CDR3 length is 14 residues. As DNA, the CDR3 is TGCGCCAGCAGCTTGGGAACAGGGGCAGATACGCAGTATTTT. This gives the protein CASSLGTGADTQYF. Drawing the rest from reference TRBV5-1 and TRBJ2-3, the complete variable domain is KAGVTQTPRYLIKTRGQQVTLSCSPISGHRSVSWYQQTPGQGLQFLFEYFSETQRNKGNFPGRFSGRQFSNSRSEMNVSTLELGDSALYLCASSLGTGADTQYFGPGTRLTVL.

This clone was seen once. J is TRBJ2-1 and V is TRBV7-3, with D possibly matching TRBD2 (6 bases). Germline V gives CDR1 SGHTA, CDR2 FQGTGA. Trimming took 5 bases from V and 10 from J, leaving 21 bases between them. There are 15 residues in the CDR3. CDR3 region: CASSTNPPPAGEQFF. DNA for the CDR3: TGTGCCAGCAGCACAAACCCCCCCCCAGCGGGCGAGCAGTTCTTC.

The chain uses TRBV7-9 and TRBJ2-5, with 14 bases lining up with TRBD2. Trimming at V came to 3 bases and at J to 5 bases, leaving 2 bases not matched to a gene. This CDR3 has 15 amino acids. CDR1 and CDR2 from the germline V gene are SEHNR and FQNEAQ (reference sequence). The CDR3 reads CASSFGTSGSETQYF. The CDR3, as DNA: TGTGCCAGCAGCTTCGGGACTAGCGGGAGCGAGACCCAGTACTTC. The whole variable domain, filled in from reference TRBV7-9 and TRBJ2-5, reads DTGVSQNPRHKITKRGQNVTFRCDPISEHNRLYWYRQTLGQGPEFLTYFQNEAQLEKSRLLSDRFSAERPKGSFSTLEIQRTEQGDSAMYLCASSFGTSGSETQYFGPGTRLLVL.

This chain joins TRBV5-1 and TRBJ2-2, with 8 bases matching TRBD2. V lost 4 bases, J lost 5 bases, and 4 bases stayed unmatched. Germline V gives CDR1 SGHRS, CDR2 YFSETQ. This CDR3 region has 14 residues. Here the CDR3 reads CASSQLADTGELFF. DNA of the CDR3: TGCGCCAGCAGCCAACTAGCGGATACCGGGGAGCTGTTTTTT.

The chain recombines TRBV6-6 with TRBJ1-1; D ambiguous. V shed 5 bases and J shed 3 bases, with 10 bases lying between them. Germline V gene data show CDR1 as MNHNY and CDR2 as SVGAGI (reference sequence). The CDR3 consists of 13 residues. Here the CDR3 reads CASSVIRDTEAFF. The CDR3, as DNA: TGTGCCAGCAGTGTCATCCGGGACACTGAAGCTTTCTTT.

The CDR3 DNA reads TGTGCCAGCAGCCCATGGAAAAGCGGGATCCATGAGCAGTTCTTC. Encoded protein: CASSPWKSGIHEQFF. V gene TRBV5-4 combines with J gene TRBJ2-1, with 7 bases identical to TRBD2. The germline CDR1 and CDR2 sequences are SGHNT and YYREEE (reference sequence). The CDR3 consists of 15 residues. The ends lost 4 bases at V and 8 bases at J; junction bases unmatched: 12.